The sequence of this TCR beta chain was determined in a study of T cell responses to AZD1222 COVID-19 vaccine. Findings and limits, study-wide: Targets within unmutated variant regions were reportedly found for nearly half of spike-specific TCRs.

Germline CDR1 SGHTA, CDR2 FQGNSA. V gave up 2 bases and J gave up 0 bases, with 14 bases separating them. There are 18 residues in the CDR3. Data came from immunoSEQ multiplex PCR; TCRdb stores just in-frame clones and leaves some out. The sample contains 20,000 or so clones, 81% of which appear only once. The sample holds one count of this clone. Its target is unknown. V and J are TRBV7-2 and TRBJ2-6, with no clear D. The receptor was isolated from an adult who received the AZD1222 COVID-19 vaccine. The sample consisted of peripheral blood, taken 28 days after the second AZD1222 dose. CDR3 sequence: CASSLKGIGSSGANVLTF. The CDR3, as DNA: TGTGCCAGCAGCTTAAAGGGAATCGGAAGCTCTGGGGCCAACGTCCTGACTTTC.